This T cell receptor beta chain was documented in a study of T cells in Graves' hyperthyroidism and ophthalmopathy. Findings of the study overall: Blood also held most thyroid clonotypes expanded beyond 0.001.

In its sample, this clonotype was seen a few times. Its antigen is still unknown. Amplification of TCR beta CDR3 regions used RNA as the template. During a first-round RT-PCR of the TCR CDR3, the HTBI primer set was used. TCRdb itself ran the multiplex PCR reads through MiXCR, one entry per CDR3 protein. The table records some 460,000 distinct CDR3 sequences, more than 15% of them present only once. The receptor was derived from a young woman with Graves' hyperthyroidism. Specimen: blood.

The DNA for the CDR3 is TGCGCCAGCAGCTTCAAGGCTAGCGGGAAAGCGGAGACCCAGTACTTC. It translates to CASSFKASGKAETQYF. The V call is TRBV5-1, the J call TRBJ2-5, with 9 bases fitting TRBD2. CDR1 and CDR2 from the germline V gene are SGHRS and YFSETQ. The CDR3 covers 16 residues. V gave up 2 bases and J gave up 5 bases; unmatched junction bases: 10.